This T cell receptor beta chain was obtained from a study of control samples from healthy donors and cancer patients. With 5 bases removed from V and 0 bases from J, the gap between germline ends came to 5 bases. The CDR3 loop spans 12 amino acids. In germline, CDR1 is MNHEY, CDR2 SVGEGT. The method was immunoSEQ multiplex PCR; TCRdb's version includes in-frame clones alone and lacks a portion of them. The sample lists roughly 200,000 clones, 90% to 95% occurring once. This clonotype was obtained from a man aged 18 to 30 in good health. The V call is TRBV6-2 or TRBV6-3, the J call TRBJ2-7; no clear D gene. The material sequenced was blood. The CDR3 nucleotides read TGTGCCAGCAGTACTATCTCCTACGAGCAGTACTTC. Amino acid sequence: CASSTISYEQYF.